This T cell receptor (beta chain) was documented in a study of blood T cell repertoires in COVID-19. As for the study in general: The study drew acute and convalescent COVID-19 samples from the United States, Italy and Spain. The analysed material was cDNA or gDNA that came from T cells, B-cell-depleted T cells, or PBMCs.

This clone was seen only a few times. Trimming stripped 2 bases from V and 5 bases from J, with 20 bases between. From germline, CDR1 is ENHRY and CDR2 SYGVKD. CDR3 length equals 17 residues. Under the authors' procedure: Amplification of reference gene primers provided the estimated nucleated cell counts. TCRdb's table, derived via immunoSEQ multiplex PCR, lists solely in-frame clones and lacks some. V and J calls and clone size are those listed in that table; D and trimming were worked out from the DNA. The data show some 87,000 clones, 80% seen once. The source is a man aged 50 to 60 who had recovered from COVID-19. Input material: peripheral blood. The gene calls are TRBV10-3 and TRBJ2-3; D possibly corresponds to TRBD2 (5 bases). Here the CDR3 DNA reads TGTGCCATCAGTGAGGGAGCAGCCACTAGTTTTGGAGATACGCAGTATTTT. Protein sequence: CAISEGAATSFGDTQYF.